Listed below are T cell receptor beta chains from one sample, sequenced in a study of T cell responses to AZD1222 COVID-19 vaccine. TCRdb's table, derived via immunoSEQ multiplex PCR, lists solely in-frame clones and lacks some. Among roughly 120,000 clones listed, 86% were seen once. This sample comprised peripheral blood, obtained on day 0 of AZD1222 vaccination. The source is an adult in good health. Both conserved end residues are part of each CDR3. The order of the fields is clone size, J gene, V gene, D gene, CDR3 DNA, CDR3 protein. A D gene is named only where the DNA matches it firmly. Expanded clones are given a class, and other clones once, few, many or no size at all.

>few|TRBJ2-2|TRBV5-6|-
TGTGCCAGCAGCTCTCAAGTGGAGGGTGGGGAGCTGTTTTTT
CASSSQVEGGELFF
>-|TRBJ1-1|TRBV5-6|TRBD1
TGTGCCAGCAGCCCTGGGACAGTGAACACTGAAGCTTTCTTT
CASSPGTVNTEAFF
>-|TRBJ2-7|TRBV6-2/TRBV6-3|-
TGTGCCAGCAGTTACCCCGACGAGCAGTACTTC
CASSYPDEQYF
>-|TRBJ2-7|TRBV9|TRBD2
TGTGCCAGCGGGAGGGACTCCTACGAGCAGTACTTC
CASGRDSYEQYF
>-|TRBJ1-5|TRBV7-2|-
TGTGCCAGCAGCCCGCTATCAGGGGAACCAATCAAACCCCAGCATTTT
CASSPLSGEPIKPQHF
>-|TRBJ1-2|TRBV5-5|-
TGTGCCAGCAGCTTGGACAGGGTTTATTATGGCTACACCTTC
CASSLDRVYYGYTF
>-|TRBJ2-3|TRBV4-2|TRBD2
TGTGCCAGCAGCCAAGCAGGACTAGCGGGAATGGGAGATACGCAGTATTTT
CASSQAGLAGMGDTQYF
>-|TRBJ2-5|TRBV20-1|TRBD2
TGCAGTGCTAGTCTCCCGGCGGGAGGGCCGGAGACCCAGTACTTC
CSASLPAGGPETQYF
>-|TRBJ1-5|TRBV19|TRBD1
TGTGCCAGTCGGGGGGGAGGGGGCCTACGGAATCAGCCCCAGCATTTT
CASRGGGGLRNQPQHF
>once|TRBJ2-2|TRBV15|TRBD1
TGTGCCACCAGCCTGACACAGGGGACCGGGGAGCTGTTTTTT
CATSLTQGTGELFF
>-|TRBJ1-2|TRBV12-3/TRBV12-4|-
TGTGCCAGCAGTTTAGGGGAAGGGGGCTACACCTTC
CASSLGEGGYTF
>once|TRBJ1-5|TRBV28|TRBD1
TGTGCCAGTTCCCCGGGACAGCTATATCAGCCCCAGCATTTT
CASSPGQLYQPQHF
>once|TRBJ2-2|TRBV4-1|-
TGCGCCAGCAGCCAAGATGGGTACAGGGCCAACACCGGGGAGCTGTTTTTT
CASSQDGYRANTGELFF
>-|TRBJ2-2|TRBV19|TRBD1
TGTGCCAGTAGTACACAGGGGGCGCGAACCGGGGAGCTGTTTTTT
CASSTQGARTGELFF
>-|TRBJ2-2|TRBV4-3|-
TGCGCCAGCAGCCAAGATTTGAGCGGAGGGGGAACCGGGGAGCTGTTTTTT
CASSQDLSGGGTGELFF
>-|TRBJ1-2|TRBV10-1|TRBD1
TGCGCCAGCAGTGACTCCCCGACAGGGAGAGGGGAAGGCTACACCTTC
CASSDSPTGRGEGYTF
>-|TRBJ2-1|TRBV10-1|-
TGCGCCAGCAGCTTCATCCAAGCGGGCTTTGACAATGAGCAGTTCTTC
CASSFIQAGFDNEQFF
>-|TRBJ1-2|TRBV27|-
TGTGCCAGCTGGGCCAGCCCGAACTATGGCTACACCTTC
CASWASPNYGYTF
>-|TRBJ1-2|TRBV28|-
TGTGCCAGCAGTTTTGGAAGGACACCCGAGAACTATGGCTACACCTTC
CASSFGRTPENYGYTF
>-|TRBJ2-2|TRBV29-1|TRBD1
TGCAGCGTGGTGGGGACAGGGCCGAACACCGGGGAGCTGTTTTTT
CSVVGTGPNTGELFF
>-|TRBJ2-7|TRBV7-9|-
TGTGCCAGCAGCCCCGGCAGGCTCTCCTCCTACGAGCAGTACTTC
CASSPGRLSSYEQYF
>-|TRBJ1-5|TRBV7-9|-
TGTGCCAGCAGCTTTTATCTTGGTCAGCCCCAGCATTTT
CASSFYLGQPQHF
>-|TRBJ2-3|TRBV15|-
TGTGCCACCAGCAGAGTTCTTGTAGATACGCAGTATTTT
CATSRVLVDTQYF
>few|TRBJ2-7|TRBV23-1|TRBD1
TGCGCCAGCAGTCGACGCCGGGACAGTGAGCCCTACGAGCAGTACTTC
CASSRRRDSEPYEQYF